This T cell receptor beta chain was identified during a study of OX40 agonist ivuxolimab in advanced cancers. Study at large: It was ivuxolimab, an agonistic anti-OX40 (CD134) antibody, that patients were treated with. Study observations and caveats: More expanded clones were seen, on average, in CD8+ T cells than in CD4+. Both blood CD4+ and CD8+ T cells showed clonal growth by week 6 at 0.1 to 3.0 mg/kg.

Note on this clone: Its antigen is currently unknown.

Using immunoSEQ multiplex PCR, the repertoire was profiled, and TCRdb retains in-frame clones only, with some absent. The sample carries fewer than 60,000 clones, 75% to 90% recorded once. The sequence derives from an adult with an advanced solid tumor such as melanoma, head and neck, liver or kidney cancer. The input for sequencing was CD4+ or CD8+ T cells sorted from blood, taken in a trial of the OX40 agonist ivuxolimab.

In nucleotides, the CDR3 is TGCGCCAGCAGCCAAGACGGGGAGGGCTACACCTTC. Translating it yields CASSQDGEGYTF. The J gene is TRBJ1-2, the V gene TRBV4-3, with unresolved D. Per the germline V gene, CDR1 is LGHNA and CDR2 is YSLEER. Between the trimmed V and J ends, which lost 0 bases and 8 bases, there was a span of 7 bases. This CDR3 spans 12 amino acids.